These 3 T cell receptor beta chains came from one sample sequenced in a study of T cell responses to AZD1222 COVID-19 vaccine. Libraries were prepared by immunoSEQ multiplex PCR; TCRdb keeps only in-frame clonotypes and omits some of them. There are 140,000 or so clones in the sample; more than 70% occur only once, and roughly 1.8% lies in the top ten. The sample was peripheral blood, taken 28 days after the second AZD1222 dose. Every receptor here comes from an adult who received the AZD1222 COVID-19 vaccine.

The chain couples TRBV6-2 or TRBV6-3 to TRBJ1-2; unclear D gene. Germline V gene lookup returns CDR1 MNHEY and CDR2 SVGEGT. V was trimmed by 0 bases and J by 0 bases, leaving 8 bases between them. CDR3 size: 15 residues. The CDR3 sequence: CASSYSELPNYGYTF. CDR3 in DNA: TGTGCCAGCAGTTACTCAGAGTTACCTAACTATGGCTACACCTTC.

The gene calls are TRBV19 and TRBJ1-1; 7 nucleotides agree with TRBD1. CDR1 is LNHDA, CDR2 SQIVND, per germline (reference sequence). Trimming removed 6 bases from V and 0 bases from J; junction bases left unmatched: 4. CDR3 length equals 14 residues. CDR3 sequence: CASSTGDLNTEAFF. DNA of the CDR3: TGTGCCAGTAGCACAGGGGACTTGAACACTGAAGCTTTCTTT.

This chain joins TRBV4-2 and TRBJ1-5, with 8 positions matching TRBD1. Germline V CDR1 and CDR2: LGHNA, YNFKEQ. The CDR3 is made up of 17 amino acids. After removal of 1 base from V and 5 bases from J, the junction contained 10 bases not matched to a gene. CDR3 loop: CASSQGQSGGSHQPQHF. The CDR3 DNA reads TGTGCCAGCAGCCAAGGGCAGTCAGGGGGCTCCCATCAGCCCCAGCATTTT.